This T cell receptor beta chain was found in a study of memory CD4+ T cells and cytomegalovirus serostatus. Method: immunoSEQ multiplex PCR; TCRdb's copy keeps in-frame clones and lacks some. The sample lists tens of thousands of clones, around 77% seen once, with 0.88% in the top ten. CDR3 length: 21 residues. V gave up 4 bases and J gave up 7 bases; unmatched junction bases: 24. Germline CDR1 reads SGDLS; CDR2 reads YYNGEE. Single viable CD3+CD4+CD8-CD45RO+ cells were sorted as the memory CD4+ T cells. The chain carries TRBV9 and TRBJ2-2, with 11 positions matching TRBD2. Specimen: memory CD4+ T cells from blood. The source is an adult in good health and CMV-seronegative. CDR3 DNA sequence: TGTGCCAGCAGCCCCCCTGGGAGACTAGCGGGATCAACGCATGGGGGCGGGGAGCTGTTTTTT. Protein sequence: CASSPPGRLAGSTHGGGELFF.